This TCR beta chain is drawn from a study of naive and memory T cell subsets. Cells stained for CD3, CD4, CD8, CD45RA, CD27 and viability were sorted into four CD45RA/CD27 subsets. Two oligonucleotides, mixed equimolar, formed the beta constant-region primer covering TRBC1 and TRBC2. Four rounds of PCR amplified the ligated cDNA using nested alpha and beta constant-region primers plus SP2. TCRdb re-called the UMI-ligation and nested PCR reads through MiXCR, storing one row per CDR3 protein. The sample carries tens of thousands of distinct CDR3 sequences, about 8.2% recorded once. This clonotype appeared a few times. The antigen remains undetermined. General study findings and limits: The power law exponent of TCR abundance differed between naive and memory cells. Diversity fell and Gini index rose from naive through CM, EM, EMRA.

CDR3 length: 12 amino acids. The ends were cut back, 7 bases at V and 6 bases at J, with 13 bases in the middle. Germline lookup yields CDR1 SQVTM and CDR2 ANQGSEA. The chain employs TRBV29-1 and TRBJ2-1, with no clear D. The TCR was taken from a human donor in good health. Sequenced material: naive CD8+ T cells from blood. The CDR3 nucleotides read TGCAGCGAAGGGAATGGATCCAATGAGCAGTTCTTC. Translation gives CSEGNGSNEQFF.